This TCR beta chain was sequenced in a study of blood T cell repertoires in COVID-19. CDR3 length: 18 residues. V lost 2 bases, J lost 1 base, and 12 bases stayed unmatched. Germline V lookup: CDR1 MGHRA, CDR2 YSYEKL. Clones were read by immunoSEQ multiplex PCR, and TCRdb kept only the in-frame ones, dropping some. The table has roughly 400,000 clones, approximately 85% seen once. The sample taken for sequencing was PBMCs or T cells enriched from blood (not recorded which). The TCR comes from a woman aged 40 to 55 with acute COVID-19. The J gene is TRBJ2-5, the V gene TRBV4-1, with 8 bases lining up with TRBD1. CDR3 in amino acids: CASSQSTTGTGPQETQYF. In nucleotides, the CDR3 is TGCGCCAGCAGCCAATCGACGACCGGGACAGGCCCCCAAGAGACCCAGTACTTC.